This is a list of T cell receptor beta chains from one sample in a study of vaccination and CD4 T cells after COVID-19. TCRdb reanalysed the PCR reads using MiXCR and keeps one entry per CDR3 protein. The table lists approximately 13,000 distinct CDR3 sequences, approximately 52% of them singletons. Antigen specificity for these receptors is unknown. Sequenced sample: CD4+ T cells from blood, cultured in vitro. These receptors were obtained from a human donor who had recovered from COVID-19. CDR3s include the opening cysteine and the closing phenylalanine or tryptophan. Fields, in order: CDR3 length, clone size, V gene, D gene, J gene, CDR3 protein, CDR3 DNA. D genes are given only for firm matches. Clone size appears in some rows only: once, few, many, or a class for an expanded clone.

16	-	TRBV4-2	-	TRBJ1-6	CASSQGRTSYNSPLHF	TGTGCCAGCAGCCAAGGACGGACATCCTATAATTCACCCCTCCACTTT
17	-	TRBV4-1	TRBD2	TRBJ2-3	CASRPGLAGGRGATQYF	TGCGCCAGCCGCCCGGGACTAGCGGGAGGAAGAGGCGCTACGCAGTATTTT
16	few	TRBV6-5	-	TRBJ1-1	CASSYFGGGRNTEAFF	TGTGCCAGCAGTTACTTCGGAGGAGGCAGGAACACTGAAGCTTTCTTT
17	once	TRBV6-1	-	TRBJ2-4	CASSPLGVSIAKNIQYF	TGTGCCAGCAGTCCCCTAGGGGTTTCCATAGCCAAAAACATTCAGTACTTC
16	large	TRBV7-6	TRBD1	TRBJ2-2	CASSLRDRANTGELFF	TGTGCCAGCAGCTTACGAGACAGGGCGAACACCGGGGAGCTGTTTTTT
12	-	TRBV20-1	-	TRBJ1-5	CSARRVSGAQHF	TGCAGTGCTAGAAGGGTGTCCGGGGCCCAGCATTTT
13	-	TRBV7-2	-	TRBJ2-7	CASSLVGAYEQYF	TGTGCCAGCAGCTTAGTCGGAGCTTACGAGCAGTACTTC
15	once	TRBV6-5	-	TRBJ2-3	CASSYSALARDTQYF	TGTGCCAGCAGTTACTCGGCATTAGCGAGAGATACGCAGTATTTT
13	medium-sized	TRBV28	-	TRBJ1-6	CASSLLYNSPLHF	TGTGCCAGCAGTTTACTTTATAATTCACCCCTCCACTTT
15	-	TRBV6-5	-	TRBJ1-6	CASSYRRESHSPLHF	TGTGCCAGCAGTTACAGGAGGGAGTCCCATTCACCCCTCCACTTT
19	-	TRBV4-1	TRBD2	TRBJ2-3	CASSLGTSGGPRSTDTQYF	TGCGCCAGCAGCCTCGGGACTAGCGGGGGGCCAAGGAGCACAGATACGCAGTATTTT
14	-	TRBV19	-	TRBJ2-2	CASSVKVDTGELFF	TGTGCCAGTAGTGTCAAGGTAGACACCGGGGAGCTGTTTTTT
15	few	TRBV6-5	TRBD1	TRBJ2-5	CASSLTGSKAETQYF	TGTGCCAGCAGTTTGACAGGGTCCAAGGCAGAGACCCAGTACTTC
14	-	TRBV20-1	-	TRBJ2-1	CSAKGSGRRLEQFF	TGCAGTGCCAAAGGGTCGGGACGGAGGCTTGAGCAGTTCTTC
14	-	TRBV2	TRBD1	TRBJ1-5	CASRSRQGDQPQHF	TGTGCCAGCAGGTCCCGACAGGGTGATCAGCCCCAGCATTTT
17	-	TRBV6-5	TRBD2	TRBJ2-3	CASSYTTTSGRPYTQYF	TGTGCCAGCAGTTACACTACGACTAGCGGTCGACCTTATACGCAGTATTTT
17	-	TRBV20-1	-	TRBJ2-1	CSATNPLPGKPYNEQFF	TGCAGTGCTACAAACCCTCTCCCGGGAAAGCCCTACAATGAGCAGTTCTTC
15	-	TRBV7-9	-	TRBJ1-3	CASSPGPDSGNTIYF	TGTGCCAGCAGCCCCGGGCCTGATTCTGGAAACACCATATATTTT
10	large	TRBV20-1	-	TRBJ1-2	CSARSGFHTF	TGCAGTGCTAGGTCGGGTTTTCACACCTTC
16	-	TRBV28	-	TRBJ1-2	CASVTTQVLINYGYTF	TGTGCCAGCGTTACTACTCAGGTTCTCATTAACTATGGCTACACCTTC
15	-	TRBV6-4	-	TRBJ2-2	CASSVQSTNTGELFF	TGTGCCAGCAGTGTTCAGAGCACGAACACCGGGGAGCTGTTTTTT
14	-	TRBV10-3	-	TRBJ1-1	CAISESEGTSEAFF	TGTGCCATCAGTGAGTCGGAAGGGACCTCTGAAGCTTTCTTT
16	few	TRBV19	-	TRBJ1-5	CASTPERESGNQPQHF	TGTGCCAGTACTCCGGAGAGGGAGTCGGGCAATCAGCCCCAGCATTTT
12	few	TRBV28	-	TRBJ2-3	CASSLRQDTQYF	TGTGCCAGCAGCCTCCGACAAGATACGCAGTATTTT
11	-	TRBV28	-	TRBJ2-5	CASRIRETQYF	TGTGCCAGCCGGATCCGGGAGACCCAGTACTTC
15	few	TRBV30	TRBD1	TRBJ1-6	CAWGPMGQYLSPLHF	TGTGCCTGGGGGCCGATGGGACAGTATCTGTCACCCCTCCACTTT
14	-	TRBV20-1	-	TRBJ2-5	CSARDRSRGETQYF	TGCAGTGCTAGAGATCGGAGTAGAGGAGAGACCCAGTACTTC
15	-	TRBV24-1	-	TRBJ2-6	CATSDGTSAANVLTF	TGTGCCACCAGTGATGGGACATCTGCGGCCAACGTCCTGACTTTC
17	-	TRBV7-9	TRBD1	TRBJ2-3	CASSLGHGTGVGDTQYF	TGTGCCAGCAGCTTAGGACACGGGACAGGGGTAGGAGATACGCAGTATTTT
15	-	TRBV19	TRBD1	TRBJ1-2	CASTLQGGTNYGYTF	TGTGCCAGTACCTTACAGGGGGGAACTAACTATGGCTACACCTTC
17	few	TRBV2	TRBD1	TRBJ2-2	CASSDNQGAGNTGELFF	TGTGCCAGCAGTGATAACCAGGGGGCTGGGAACACCGGGGAGCTGTTTTTT
18	-	TRBV20-1	TRBD2	TRBJ2-7	CSARIGTSGRASGYEQYF	TGCAGTGCTAGAATCGGGACTAGCGGGAGGGCCTCGGGGTACGAGCAGTACTTC
13	few	TRBV7-2	TRBD1	TRBJ1-5	CATAGTGVQPQHF	TGTGCCACCGCCGGGACAGGGGTTCAGCCCCAGCATTTT
13	-	TRBV19	-	TRBJ2-2	CASSINTAPGLFF	TGTGCCAGTAGTATAAATACTGCACCCGGGCTGTTTTTT
15	-	TRBV24-1	-	TRBJ2-1	CATSDLSFGANEQFF	TGTGCCACCAGTGACCTTAGCTTTGGGGCTAATGAGCAGTTCTTC
13	few	TRBV15	-	TRBJ2-1	CATSRTRRGEQFF	TGTGCCACCAGCAGAACACGGCGTGGTGAGCAGTTCTTC
15	few	TRBV6-2/TRBV6-3	-	TRBJ2-3	CASSYSRGDTDTQYF	TGTGCCAGCAGTTACTCGAGAGGGGACACAGATACGCAGTATTTT
16	-	TRBV11-2	-	TRBJ2-5	CASSPKRDYYQETQYF	TGTGCCAGCAGTCCCAAGCGAGACTACTACCAAGAGACCCAGTACTTC
13	-	TRBV14	TRBD1	TRBJ1-6	CASSRQGNSPLHF	TGTGCCAGCAGCCGACAGGGAAATTCACCCCTCCACTTT
15	few	TRBV5-1	-	TRBJ1-5	CASSSADISNQPQHF	TGCGCCAGCAGCTCAGCGGACATTTCAAACCAGCCCCAGCATTTT
15	-	TRBV10-3	-	TRBJ1-2	CAISESTELSYGYTF	TGTGCCATCAGTGAGTCGACAGAGTTATCCTATGGCTACACCTTC
16	few	TRBV5-1	TRBD2	TRBJ2-3	CASSWTSPRDGDTQYF	TGCGCCAGCAGCTGGACTAGCCCTCGGGATGGGGATACGCAGTATTTT
18	-	TRBV5-1	-	TRBJ1-2	CASSFQGSSSTVNYGYTF	TGCGCCAGCAGCTTTCAGGGGTCCTCTTCTACTGTTAACTATGGCTACACCTTC
15	-	TRBV20-1	-	TRBJ1-6	CSASLPRARNSPLHF	TGCAGTGCTAGTTTACCCAGGGCCAGAAATTCACCCCTCCACTTT
17	once	TRBV6-5	-	TRBJ2-7	CASSYSITDTRPYEQYF	TGTGCCAGCAGTTACTCGATCACGGACACCCGGCCATACGAGCAGTACTTC
16	few	TRBV20-1	TRBD1	TRBJ2-2	CSARVGDRGRGGELFF	TGCAGTGCTAGAGTCGGGGACAGGGGGCGCGGCGGGGAGCTGTTTTTT
14	-	TRBV20-1	-	TRBJ2-7	CSARKGVYSYEQYF	TGCAGTGCTAGGAAGGGGGTATACTCCTACGAGCAGTACTTC
16	few	TRBV6-2/TRBV6-3	-	TRBJ1-1	CASSYLTPGVPTEAFF	TGTGCCAGCAGTTACCTCACTCCAGGGGTTCCGACTGAAGCTTTCTTT
12	-	TRBV11-2	-	TRBJ2-7	CASSLDRGEQYF	TGTGCCAGCAGCTTAGACAGGGGAGAGCAGTACTTC
16	-	TRBV2	-	TRBJ1-2	CASSADYFQLTGGYTF	TGTGCCAGCAGTGCAGACTACTTCCAACTGACAGGCGGCTACACCTTC
20	few	TRBV7-9	-	TRBJ1-1	CASSATPTRNRANRKSEAFF	TGTGCCAGCAGCGCAACACCCACTCGGAACAGGGCGAATAGAAAGTCTGAAGCTTTCTTT